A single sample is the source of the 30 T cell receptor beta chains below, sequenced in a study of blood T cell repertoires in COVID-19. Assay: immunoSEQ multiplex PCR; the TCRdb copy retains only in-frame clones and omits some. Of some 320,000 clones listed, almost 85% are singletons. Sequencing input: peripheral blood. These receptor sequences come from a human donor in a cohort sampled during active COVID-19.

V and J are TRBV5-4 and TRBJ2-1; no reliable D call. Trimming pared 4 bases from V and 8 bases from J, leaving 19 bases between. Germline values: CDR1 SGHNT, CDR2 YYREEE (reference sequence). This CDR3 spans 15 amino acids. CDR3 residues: CASSDAGTDTHEQFF. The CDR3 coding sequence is TGTGCCAGCAGCGATGCCGGCACAGATACGCATGAGCAGTTCTTC.

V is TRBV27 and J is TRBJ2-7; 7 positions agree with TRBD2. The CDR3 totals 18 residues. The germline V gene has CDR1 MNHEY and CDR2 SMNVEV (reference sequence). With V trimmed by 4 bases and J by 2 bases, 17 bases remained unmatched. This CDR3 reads CASSYGTPRGGSPYEQYF. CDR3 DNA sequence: TGTGCCAGCAGTTACGGCACCCCCCGCGGGGGTTCCCCCTACGAGCAGTACTTC.

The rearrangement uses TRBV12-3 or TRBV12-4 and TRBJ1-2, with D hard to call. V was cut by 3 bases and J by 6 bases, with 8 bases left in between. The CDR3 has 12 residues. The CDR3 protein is CASSFTSDGYTF. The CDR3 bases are TGTGCCAGCAGTTTTACCTCAGATGGCTACACCTTC.

This CDR3 is CASILGVSTNEKLFF. Here the CDR3 DNA reads TGTGCCAGCATTCTAGGGGTTTCAACTAATGAAAAACTGTTTTTT. The V gene is TRBV7-2, the J gene TRBJ1-4; D possibly corresponds to TRBD1 (5 bases). The CDR3 is 15 residues long. Germline CDR1 reads SGHTA; CDR2 reads FQGNSA. With 7 bases removed from V and 0 bases from J, the gap between germline ends came to 12 bases.

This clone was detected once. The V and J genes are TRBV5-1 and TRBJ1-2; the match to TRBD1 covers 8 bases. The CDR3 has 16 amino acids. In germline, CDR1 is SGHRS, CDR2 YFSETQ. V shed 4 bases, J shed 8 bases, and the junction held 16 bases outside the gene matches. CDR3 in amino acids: CASSPGQGSAYGGYTF. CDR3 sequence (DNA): TGCGCCAGCAGCCCAGGACAGGGATCGGCTTATGGGGGCTACACCTTC.

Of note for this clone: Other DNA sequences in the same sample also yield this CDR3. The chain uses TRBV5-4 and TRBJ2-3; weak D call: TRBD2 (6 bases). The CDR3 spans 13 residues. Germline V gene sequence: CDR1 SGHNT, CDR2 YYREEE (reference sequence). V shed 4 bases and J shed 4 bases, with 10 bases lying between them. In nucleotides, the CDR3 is TGTGCCAGCAGCCCCGGCGGGGCAGATACGCAGTATTTT. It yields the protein CASSPGGADTQYF. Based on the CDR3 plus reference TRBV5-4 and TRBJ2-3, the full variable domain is ETGVTQSPTHLIKTRGQQVTLRCSSQSGHNTVSWYQQALGQGPQFIFQYYREEENGRGNFPPRFSGLQFPNYSSELNVNALELDDSALYLCASSPGGADTQYFGPGTRLTVL.

This chain's CDR3 is CATSDLRAGNTGELFF. The CDR3 coding sequence is TGTGCCACCAGTGATTTGCGGGCGGGAAACACCGGGGAGCTGTTTTTT. V usage is TRBV24-1 and J usage is TRBJ2-2; perhaps TRBD2 as D (6 bases). The V end was cut by 0 bases, the J end by 2 bases, with 9 bases between. The germline gives CDR1 KGHDR, CDR2 SFDVKD. CDR3 length: 16 amino acids.

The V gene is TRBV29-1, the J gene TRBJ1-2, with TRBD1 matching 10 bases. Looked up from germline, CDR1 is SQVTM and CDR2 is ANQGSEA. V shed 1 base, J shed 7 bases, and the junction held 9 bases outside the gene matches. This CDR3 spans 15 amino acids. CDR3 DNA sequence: TGCAGCGTTGAAGGGGGACAGGGGCTTTTGAGTGGCTACACCTTC. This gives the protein CSVEGGQGLLSGYTF.

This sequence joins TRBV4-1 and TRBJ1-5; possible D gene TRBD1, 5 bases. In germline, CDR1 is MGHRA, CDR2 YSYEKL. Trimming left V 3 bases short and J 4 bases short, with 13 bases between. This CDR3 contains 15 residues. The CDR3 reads CASSHVTVGNQPQHF. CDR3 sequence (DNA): TGCGCCAGCAGCCATGTGACAGTCGGTAATCAGCCCCAGCATTTT.

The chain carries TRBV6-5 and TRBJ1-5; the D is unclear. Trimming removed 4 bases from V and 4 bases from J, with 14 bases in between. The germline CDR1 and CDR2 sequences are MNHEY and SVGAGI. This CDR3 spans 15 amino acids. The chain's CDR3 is CASSSLEALNQPQHF. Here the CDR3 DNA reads TGTGCCAGCAGTTCCCTCGAAGCCCTTAATCAGCCCCAGCATTTT.

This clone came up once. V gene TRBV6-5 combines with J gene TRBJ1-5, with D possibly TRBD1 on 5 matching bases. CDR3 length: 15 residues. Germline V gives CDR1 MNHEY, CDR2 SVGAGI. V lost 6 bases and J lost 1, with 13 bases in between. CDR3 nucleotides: TGTGCCAGCAGCGAGCGGGCAGGGAGCAATCAGCCCCAGCATTTT. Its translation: CASSERAGSNQPQHF.

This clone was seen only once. As DNA, the CDR3 is TGTGCCAGCAGCCAAGATGGGCGAAAAGAGACCCAGTACTTC. It specifies CASSQDGRKETQYF. The chain links TRBV3-1 (or the pseudogene TRBV3-2) to TRBJ2-5; D gene unclear. Trimming shortened V by 0 bases and J by 3 bases, and 8 bases separated the two germline ends. Germline CDR1 is LGHDT and CDR2 is YNNKEL (reference sequence). This CDR3 is 14 amino acids long.

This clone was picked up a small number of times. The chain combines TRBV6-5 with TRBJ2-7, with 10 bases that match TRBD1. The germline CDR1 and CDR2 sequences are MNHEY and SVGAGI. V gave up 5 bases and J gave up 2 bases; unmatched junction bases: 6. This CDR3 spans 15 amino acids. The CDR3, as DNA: TGTGCCAGCAGTAAGACAGGGGGCGTCGCCTACGAGCAGTACTTC. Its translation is CASSKTGGVAYEQYF.

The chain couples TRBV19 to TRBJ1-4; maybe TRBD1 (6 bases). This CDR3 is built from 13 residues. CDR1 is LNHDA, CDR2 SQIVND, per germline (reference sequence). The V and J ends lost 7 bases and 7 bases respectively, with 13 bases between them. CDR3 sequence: CASTPQGREKLFF. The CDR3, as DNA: TGTGCCAGTACTCCACAGGGACGTGAAAAACTGTTTTTT.

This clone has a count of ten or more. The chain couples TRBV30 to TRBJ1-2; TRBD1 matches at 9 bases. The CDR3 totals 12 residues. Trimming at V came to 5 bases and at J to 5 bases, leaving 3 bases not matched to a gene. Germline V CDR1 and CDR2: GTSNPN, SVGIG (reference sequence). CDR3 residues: CAWRTGDYGYTF. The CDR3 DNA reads TGTGCCTGGCGGACAGGGGATTATGGCTACACCTTC. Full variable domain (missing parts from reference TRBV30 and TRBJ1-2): SQTIHQWPATLVQPVGSPLSLECTVEGTSNPNLYWYRQAAGRGLQLLFYSVGIGQISSEVPQNLSASRPQDRQFILSSKKLLLSDSGFYLCAWRTGDYGYTFGSGTRLTVV.

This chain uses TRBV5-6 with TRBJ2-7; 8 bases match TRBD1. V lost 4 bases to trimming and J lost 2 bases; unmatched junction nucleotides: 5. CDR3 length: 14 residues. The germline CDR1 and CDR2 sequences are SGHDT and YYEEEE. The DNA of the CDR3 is TGTGCCAGCAGCGCACCGGACAGGGCCTACGAGCAGTACTTC. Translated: CASSAPDRAYEQYF. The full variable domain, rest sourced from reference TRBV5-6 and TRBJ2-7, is DAGVTQSPTHLIKTRGQQVTLRCSPKSGHDTVSWYQQALGQGPQFIFQYYEEEERQRGNFPDRFSGHQFPNYSSELNVNALLLGDSALYLCASSAPDRAYEQYFGPGTRLTVT.

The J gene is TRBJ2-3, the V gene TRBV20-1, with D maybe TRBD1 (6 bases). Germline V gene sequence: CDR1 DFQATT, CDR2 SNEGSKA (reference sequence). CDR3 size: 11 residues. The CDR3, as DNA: TGCAGGGAGGCAGGGGACGATACGCAGTATTTT. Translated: CREAGDDTQYF.

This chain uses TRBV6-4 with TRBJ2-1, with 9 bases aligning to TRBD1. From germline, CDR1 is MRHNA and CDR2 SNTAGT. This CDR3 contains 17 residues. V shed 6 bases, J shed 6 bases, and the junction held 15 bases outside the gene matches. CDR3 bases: TGTGCCAGCAGCAAAAGGCCGGGACAGGGACTATTCAATGAGCAGTTCTTC. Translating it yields CASSKRPGQGLFNEQFF.

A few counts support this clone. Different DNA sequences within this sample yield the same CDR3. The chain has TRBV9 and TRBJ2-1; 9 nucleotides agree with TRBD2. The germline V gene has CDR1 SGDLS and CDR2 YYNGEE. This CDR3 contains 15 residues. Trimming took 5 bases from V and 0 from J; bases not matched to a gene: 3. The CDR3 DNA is TGTGCCAGCAGTGCGGGGGGGGACTCCTACAATGAGCAGTTCTTC. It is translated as CASSAGGDSYNEQFF.

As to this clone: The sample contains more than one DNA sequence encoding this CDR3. CDR3 bases: TGTGCCAGCAGCCAAGCCGGGGGGACCAATCAGCCCCAGCATTTT. Its protein product is CASSQAGGTNQPQHF. This rearrangement joins TRBV3-1 (or the pseudogene TRBV3-2) to TRBJ1-5; perhaps TRBD1 as D (5 bases). CDR1 is LGHDT and CDR2 is YNNKEL in the germline V gene (reference sequence). The germline V and J ends were trimmed by 1 base and 3 bases, with 10 bases remaining between them. The CDR3 loop spans 15 amino acids.

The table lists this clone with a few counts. The CDR3 here is CASSESSSYEQYF. CDR3 bases: TGTGCCAGCAGTGAATCGAGCTCCTACGAGCAGTACTTC. V gene TRBV25-1 combines with J gene TRBJ2-7; no reliable D call. V gave up 1 base and J gave up 0 bases, with 4 bases separating them. Germline lookup yields CDR1 MGHDK and CDR2 SYGVNS. This CDR3 is 13 amino acids long.

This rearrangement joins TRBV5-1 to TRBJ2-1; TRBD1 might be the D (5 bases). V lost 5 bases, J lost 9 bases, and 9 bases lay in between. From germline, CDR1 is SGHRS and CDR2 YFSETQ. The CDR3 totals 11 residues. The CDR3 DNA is TGCGCCAGCAGAACCGACAGTGAGCAGTTCTTC. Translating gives CASRTDSEQFF.

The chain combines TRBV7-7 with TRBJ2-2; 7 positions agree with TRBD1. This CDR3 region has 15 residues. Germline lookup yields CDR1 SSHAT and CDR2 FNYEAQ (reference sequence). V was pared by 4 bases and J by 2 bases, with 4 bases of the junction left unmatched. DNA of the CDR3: TGTGCCAGCAGCTCAGGGGGAGCCAACACCGGGGAGCTGTTTTTT. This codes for CASSSGGANTGELFF.

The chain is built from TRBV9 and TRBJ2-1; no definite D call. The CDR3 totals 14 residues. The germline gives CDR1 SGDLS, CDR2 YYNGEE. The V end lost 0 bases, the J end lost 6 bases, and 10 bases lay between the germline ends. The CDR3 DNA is TGTGCCAGCAGCGTAGGCGGCAGTGCCAATGAGCAGTTCTTC. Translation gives CASSVGGSANEQFF.

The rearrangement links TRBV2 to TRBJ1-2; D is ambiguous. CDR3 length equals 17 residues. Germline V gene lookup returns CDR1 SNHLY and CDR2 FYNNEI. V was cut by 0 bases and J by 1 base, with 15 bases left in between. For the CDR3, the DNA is TGTGCCAGCAGTGAAGCGCTTGGTACAAACCTTAACTATGGCTACACCTTC. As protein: CASSEALGTNLNYGYTF.

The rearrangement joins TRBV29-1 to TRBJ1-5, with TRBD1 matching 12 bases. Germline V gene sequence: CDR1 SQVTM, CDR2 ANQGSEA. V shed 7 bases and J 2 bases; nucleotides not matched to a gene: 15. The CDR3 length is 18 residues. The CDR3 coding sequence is TGCAGCGCCCCTCCCGGGACAGGGGGCTTTTCTTGCAATCAGCCCCAGCATTTT. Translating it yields CSAPPGTGGFSCNQPQHF.

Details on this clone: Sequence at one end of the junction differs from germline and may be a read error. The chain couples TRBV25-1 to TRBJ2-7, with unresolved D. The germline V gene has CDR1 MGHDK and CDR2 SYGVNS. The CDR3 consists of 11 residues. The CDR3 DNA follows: TGTGCCAGCAGTGAACCTCCCGAGCTGTACTTC. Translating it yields CASSEPPELYF.

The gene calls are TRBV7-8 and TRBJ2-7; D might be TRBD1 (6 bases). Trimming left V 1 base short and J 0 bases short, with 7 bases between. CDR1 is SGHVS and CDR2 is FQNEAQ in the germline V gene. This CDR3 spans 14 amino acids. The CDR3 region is CASSLGGPSYEQYF. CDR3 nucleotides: TGTGCCAGCAGCTTAGGGGGGCCCTCCTACGAGCAGTACTTC. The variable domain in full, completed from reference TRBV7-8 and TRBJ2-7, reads GAGVSQSPRYKVAKRGQDVALRCDPISGHVSLFWYQQALGQGPEFLTYFQNEAQLDKSGLPSDRFFAERPEGSVSTLKIQRTQQEDSAVYLCASSLGGPSYEQYFGPGTRLTVT.

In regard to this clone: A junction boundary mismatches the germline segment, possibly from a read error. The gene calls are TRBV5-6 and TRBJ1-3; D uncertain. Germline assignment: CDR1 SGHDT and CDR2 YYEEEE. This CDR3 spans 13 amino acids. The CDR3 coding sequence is TGTGCCAGCAGCTTGGACGTTACAAACGCCATATATTTT. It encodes CASSLDVTNAIYF.

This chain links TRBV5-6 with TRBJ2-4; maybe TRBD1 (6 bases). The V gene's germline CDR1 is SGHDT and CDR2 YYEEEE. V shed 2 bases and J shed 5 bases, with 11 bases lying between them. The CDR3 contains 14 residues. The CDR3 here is CASSLQGWENIQYF. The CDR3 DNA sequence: TGTGCCAGCAGCTTACAGGGTTGGGAAAACATTCAGTACTTC. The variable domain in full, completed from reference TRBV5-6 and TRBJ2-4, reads DAGVTQSPTHLIKTRGQQVTLRCSPKSGHDTVSWYQQALGQGPQFIFQYYEEEERQRGNFPDRFSGHQFPNYSSELNVNALLLGDSALYLCASSLQGWENIQYFGAGTRLSVL.